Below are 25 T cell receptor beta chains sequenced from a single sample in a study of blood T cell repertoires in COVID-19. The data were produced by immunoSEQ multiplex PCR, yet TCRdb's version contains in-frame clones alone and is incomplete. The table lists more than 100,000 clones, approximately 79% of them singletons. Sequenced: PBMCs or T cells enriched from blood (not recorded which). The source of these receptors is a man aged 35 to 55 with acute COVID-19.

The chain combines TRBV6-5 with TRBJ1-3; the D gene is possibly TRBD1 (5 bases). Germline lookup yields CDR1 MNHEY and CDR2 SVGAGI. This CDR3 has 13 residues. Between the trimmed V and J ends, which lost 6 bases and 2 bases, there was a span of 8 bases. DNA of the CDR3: TGTGCCAGCAGCCGGACACCTGGAAACACCATATATTTT. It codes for CASSRTPGNTIYF.

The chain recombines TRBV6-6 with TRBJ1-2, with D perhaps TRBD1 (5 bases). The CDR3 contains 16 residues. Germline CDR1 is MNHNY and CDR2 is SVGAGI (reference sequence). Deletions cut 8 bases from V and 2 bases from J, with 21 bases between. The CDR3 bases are TGTGCCAGCGGTGGATCCGGGGGAATTTCCAACTATGGCTACACCTTC. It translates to CASGGSGGISNYGYTF.

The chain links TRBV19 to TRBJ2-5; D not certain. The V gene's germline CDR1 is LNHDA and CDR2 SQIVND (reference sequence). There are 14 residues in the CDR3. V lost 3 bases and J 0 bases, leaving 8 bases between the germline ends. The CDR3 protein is CASSMRHNQETQYF. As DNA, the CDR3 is TGTGCCAGTAGTATGAGACACAACCAAGAGACCCAGTACTTC.

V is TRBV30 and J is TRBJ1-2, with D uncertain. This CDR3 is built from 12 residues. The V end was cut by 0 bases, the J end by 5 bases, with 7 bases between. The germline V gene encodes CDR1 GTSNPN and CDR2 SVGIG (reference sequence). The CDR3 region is CAWSVDTYGYTF. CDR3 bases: TGTGCCTGGAGTGTAGACACATATGGCTACACCTTC. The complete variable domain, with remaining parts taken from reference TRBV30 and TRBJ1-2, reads SQTIHQWPATLVQPVGSPLSLECTVEGTSNPNLYWYRQAAGRGLQLLFYSVGIGQISSEVPQNLSASRPQDRQFILSSKKLLLSDSGFYLCAWSVDTYGYTFGSGTRLTVV.

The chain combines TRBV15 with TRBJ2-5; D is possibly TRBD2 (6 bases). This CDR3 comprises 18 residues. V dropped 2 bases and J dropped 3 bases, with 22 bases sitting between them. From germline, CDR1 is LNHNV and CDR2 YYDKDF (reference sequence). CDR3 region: CATSRLPDYNEGEETQYF. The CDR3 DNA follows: TGTGCCACCAGCAGACTTCCGGACTATAATGAAGGGGAAGAGACCCAGTACTTC.

Here the CDR3 DNA reads TGTGCCACCAGTGATTCCTCCTATACGCAGTATTTT. It specifies CATSDSSYTQYF. This rearrangement joins TRBV24-1 to TRBJ2-3; D unresolved. CDR1 and CDR2 from the germline V gene are KGHDR and SFDVKD. CDR3 length equals 12 residues. V was trimmed by 2 bases and J by 7 bases, leaving 6 bases between them.

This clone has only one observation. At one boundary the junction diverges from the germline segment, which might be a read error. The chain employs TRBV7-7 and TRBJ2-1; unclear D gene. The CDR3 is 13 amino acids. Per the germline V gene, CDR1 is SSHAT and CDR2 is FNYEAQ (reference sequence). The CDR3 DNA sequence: TGTGCTAGCAGCCCGGTAGTGAACAATGAGCAGTTCTTC. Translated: CASSPVVNNEQFF.

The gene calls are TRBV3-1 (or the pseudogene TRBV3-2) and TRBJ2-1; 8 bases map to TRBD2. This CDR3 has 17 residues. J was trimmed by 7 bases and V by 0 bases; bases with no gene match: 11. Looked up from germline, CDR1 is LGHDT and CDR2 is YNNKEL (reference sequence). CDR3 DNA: TGTGCCAGCAGCCAAGATCCTAGCGGGTTGGGTCCAAATGAGCAGTTCTTC. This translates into CASSQDPSGLGPNEQFF.

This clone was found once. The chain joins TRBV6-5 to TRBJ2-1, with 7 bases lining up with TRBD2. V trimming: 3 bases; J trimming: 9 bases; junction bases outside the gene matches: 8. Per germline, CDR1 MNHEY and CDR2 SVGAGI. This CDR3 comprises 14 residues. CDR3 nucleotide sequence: TGTGCCAGCAGTTATACCGGGACTACCCGTGAGCAGTTCTTC. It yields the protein CASSYTGTTREQFF.

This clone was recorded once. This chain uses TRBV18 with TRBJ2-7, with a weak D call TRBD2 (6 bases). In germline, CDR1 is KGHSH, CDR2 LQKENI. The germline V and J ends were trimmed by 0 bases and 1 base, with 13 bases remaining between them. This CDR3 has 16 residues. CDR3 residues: CASSPPSGATSYEQYF. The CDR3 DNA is TGTGCCAGCTCACCACCGTCGGGAGCGACTTCCTACGAGCAGTACTTC.

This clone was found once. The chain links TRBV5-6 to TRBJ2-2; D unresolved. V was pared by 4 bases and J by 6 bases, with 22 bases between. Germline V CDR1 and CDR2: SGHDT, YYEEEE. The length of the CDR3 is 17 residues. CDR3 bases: TGTGCCAGCAGCCCCCCCCTCTGGAAGGTGGAGTCCGGGGAGCTGTTTTTT. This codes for CASSPPLWKVESGELFF.

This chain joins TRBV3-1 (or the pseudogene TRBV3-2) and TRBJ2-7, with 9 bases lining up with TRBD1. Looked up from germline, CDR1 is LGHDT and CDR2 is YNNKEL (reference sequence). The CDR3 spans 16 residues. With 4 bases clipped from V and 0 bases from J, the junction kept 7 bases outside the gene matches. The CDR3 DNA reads TGTGCCAGCAGCCCTAGGACAGGGGAGGCCTCCTACGAGCAGTACTTC. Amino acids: CASSPRTGEASYEQYF.

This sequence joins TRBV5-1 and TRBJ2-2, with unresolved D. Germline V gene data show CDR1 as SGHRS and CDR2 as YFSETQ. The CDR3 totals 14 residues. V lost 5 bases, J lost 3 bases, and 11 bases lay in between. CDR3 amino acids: CASRIGDYTGELFF. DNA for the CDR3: TGCGCCAGCAGAATCGGAGATTACACCGGGGAGCTGTTTTTT. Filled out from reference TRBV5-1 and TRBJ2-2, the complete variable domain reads KAGVTQTPRYLIKTRGQQVTLSCSPISGHRSVSWYQQTPGQGLQFLFEYFSETQRNKGNFPGRFSGRQFSNSRSEMNVSTLELGDSALYLCASRIGDYTGELFFGEGSRLTVL.

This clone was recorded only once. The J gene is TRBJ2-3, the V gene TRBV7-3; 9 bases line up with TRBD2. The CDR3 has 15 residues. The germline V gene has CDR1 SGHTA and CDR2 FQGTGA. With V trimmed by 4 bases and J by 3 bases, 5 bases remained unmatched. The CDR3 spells CASSWAGLATDTQYF. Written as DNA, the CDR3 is TGTGCCAGCAGCTGGGCGGGACTAGCAACAGATACGCAGTATTTT.

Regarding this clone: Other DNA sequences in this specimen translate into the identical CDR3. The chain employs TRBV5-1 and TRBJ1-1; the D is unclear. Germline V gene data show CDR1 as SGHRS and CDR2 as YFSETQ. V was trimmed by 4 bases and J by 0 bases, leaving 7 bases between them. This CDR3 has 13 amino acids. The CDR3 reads CASSPGLNTEAFF. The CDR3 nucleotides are TGCGCCAGCAGCCCGGGTCTGAACACTGAAGCTTTCTTT.

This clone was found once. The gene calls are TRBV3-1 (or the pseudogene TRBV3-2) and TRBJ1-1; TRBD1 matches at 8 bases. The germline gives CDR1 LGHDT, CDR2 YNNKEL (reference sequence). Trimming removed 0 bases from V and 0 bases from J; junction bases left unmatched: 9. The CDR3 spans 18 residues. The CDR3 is CASSQDWRTGNMNTEAFF. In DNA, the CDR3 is TGTGCCAGCAGCCAAGATTGGCGGACAGGGAATATGAACACTGAAGCTTTCTTT.

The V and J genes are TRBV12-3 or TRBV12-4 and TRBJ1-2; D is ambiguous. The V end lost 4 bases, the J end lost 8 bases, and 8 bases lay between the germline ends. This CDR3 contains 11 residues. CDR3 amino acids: CASSYGEGYTF. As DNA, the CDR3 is TGTGCCAGCAGTTACGGGGAGGGCTACACCTTC.

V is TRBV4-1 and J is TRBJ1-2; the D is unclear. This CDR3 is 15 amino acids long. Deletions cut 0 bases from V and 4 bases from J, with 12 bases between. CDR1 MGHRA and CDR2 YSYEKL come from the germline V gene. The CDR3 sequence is CASSQDGQVAYGYTF. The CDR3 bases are TGCGCCAGCAGCCAAGATGGGCAGGTCGCCTATGGCTACACCTTC.

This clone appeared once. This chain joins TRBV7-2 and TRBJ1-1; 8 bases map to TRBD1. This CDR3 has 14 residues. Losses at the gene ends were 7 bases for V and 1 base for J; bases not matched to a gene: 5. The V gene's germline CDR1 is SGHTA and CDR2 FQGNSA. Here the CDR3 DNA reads TGTGCCAGCAATCTACAGGGGGGGAACACTGAAGCTTTCTTT. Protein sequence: CASNLQGGNTEAFF.

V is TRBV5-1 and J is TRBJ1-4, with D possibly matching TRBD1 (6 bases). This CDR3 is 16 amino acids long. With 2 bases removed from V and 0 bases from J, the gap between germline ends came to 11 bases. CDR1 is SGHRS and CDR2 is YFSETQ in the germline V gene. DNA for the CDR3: TGCGCCAGCAGCTTCGGACAGCCTGCAACTAATGAAAAACTGTTTTTT. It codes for CASSFGQPATNEKLFF.

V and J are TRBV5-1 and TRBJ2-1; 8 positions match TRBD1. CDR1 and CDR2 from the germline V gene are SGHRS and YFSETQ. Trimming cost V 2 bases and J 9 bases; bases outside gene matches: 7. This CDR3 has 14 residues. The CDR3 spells CASSFRTGQGEQFF. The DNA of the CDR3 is TGCGCCAGCAGCTTCCGGACAGGACAGGGTGAGCAGTTCTTC.

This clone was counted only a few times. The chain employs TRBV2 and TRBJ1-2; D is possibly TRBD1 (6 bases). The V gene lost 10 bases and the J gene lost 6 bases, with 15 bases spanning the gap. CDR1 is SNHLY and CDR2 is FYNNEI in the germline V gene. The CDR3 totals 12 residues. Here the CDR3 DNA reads TGTGCCACTCAGGCGGGGGCGAATGGCTACACCTTC. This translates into CATQAGANGYTF.

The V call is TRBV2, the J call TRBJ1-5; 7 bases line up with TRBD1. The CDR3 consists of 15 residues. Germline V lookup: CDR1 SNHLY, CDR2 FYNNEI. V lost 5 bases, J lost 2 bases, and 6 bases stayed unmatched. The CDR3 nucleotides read TGTGCCAGCAGTATCAGGGGGGAAGGCAATCAGCCCCAGCATTTT. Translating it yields CASSIRGEGNQPQHF.

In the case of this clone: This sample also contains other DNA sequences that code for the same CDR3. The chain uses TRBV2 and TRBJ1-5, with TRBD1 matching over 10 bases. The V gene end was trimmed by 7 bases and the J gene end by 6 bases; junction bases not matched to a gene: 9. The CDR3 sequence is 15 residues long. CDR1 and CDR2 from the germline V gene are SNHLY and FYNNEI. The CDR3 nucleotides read TGTGCCAGCACCCCGACAGGGGGCGGAGGTCAGCCCCAGCATTTT. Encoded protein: CASTPTGGGGQPQHF.

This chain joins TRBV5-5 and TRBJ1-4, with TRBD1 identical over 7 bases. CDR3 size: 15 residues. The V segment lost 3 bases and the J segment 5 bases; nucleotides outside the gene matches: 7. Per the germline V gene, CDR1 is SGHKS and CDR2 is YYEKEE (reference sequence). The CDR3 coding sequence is TGTGCCAGCAGCTCGGGGACAGCGGGCAATGAAAAACTGTTTTTT. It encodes CASSSGTAGNEKLFF.